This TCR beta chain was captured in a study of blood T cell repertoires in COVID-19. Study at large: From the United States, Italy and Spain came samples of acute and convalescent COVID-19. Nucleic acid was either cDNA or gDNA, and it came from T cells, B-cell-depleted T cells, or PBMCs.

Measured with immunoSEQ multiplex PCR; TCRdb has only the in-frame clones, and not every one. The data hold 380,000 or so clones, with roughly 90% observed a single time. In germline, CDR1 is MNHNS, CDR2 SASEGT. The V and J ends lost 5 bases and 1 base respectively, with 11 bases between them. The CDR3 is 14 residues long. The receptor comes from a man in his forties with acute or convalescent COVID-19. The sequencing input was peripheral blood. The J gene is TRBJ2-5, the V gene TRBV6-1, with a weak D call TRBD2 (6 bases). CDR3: CASSFVLAQETQYF. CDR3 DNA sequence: TGTGCCAGCAGTTTTGTACTAGCCCAAGAGACCCAGTACTTC.